The clone carrying this T cell receptor beta chain showed up many times. Antigen: not known. Using its own MiXCR run on the RT-PCR reads, TCRdb lists one record per CDR3 protein. The table lists some 300,000 distinct CDR3 sequences, 22% of them singletons. The data originate from a study of response to subunit inactivated influenza vaccine. Findings and caveats of the study: The authors offered the suggestion that each seasonal influenza vaccination recruits few new T cells.

The clonotype originates from a man aged 45 to 70 who received an inactivated influenza vaccine. Sample: PBMCs from blood, taken about 19 months after vaccination.

The CDR3 DNA is TGCGCCAGCAGCAAGGGACAGAATAACTATGGCTACACCTTC. Protein sequence: CASSKGQNNYGYTF. The chain combines TRBV5-1 with TRBJ1-2; 7 nucleotides agree with TRBD1. V was clipped by 4 bases and J by 1 base; unmatched bases: 4. Germline values: CDR1 SGHRS, CDR2 YFSETQ. CDR3 length: 14 amino acids.